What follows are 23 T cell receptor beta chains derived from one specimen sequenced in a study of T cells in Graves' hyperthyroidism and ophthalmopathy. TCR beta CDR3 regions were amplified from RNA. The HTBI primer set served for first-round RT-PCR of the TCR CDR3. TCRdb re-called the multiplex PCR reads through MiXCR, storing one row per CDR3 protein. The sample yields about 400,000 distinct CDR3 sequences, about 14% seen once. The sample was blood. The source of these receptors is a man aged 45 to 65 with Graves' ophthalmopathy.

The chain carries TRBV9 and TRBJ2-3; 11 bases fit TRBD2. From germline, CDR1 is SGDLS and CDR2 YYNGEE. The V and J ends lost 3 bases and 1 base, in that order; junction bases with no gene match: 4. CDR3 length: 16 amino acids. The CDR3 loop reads CASSGTGLAGTDTQYF. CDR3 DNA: TGTGCCAGCAGCGGAACGGGACTAGCGGGCACAGATACGCAGTATTTT.

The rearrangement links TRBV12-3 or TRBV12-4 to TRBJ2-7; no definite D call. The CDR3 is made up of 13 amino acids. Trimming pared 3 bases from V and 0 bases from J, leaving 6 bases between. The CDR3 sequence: CASSFSFSYEQYF. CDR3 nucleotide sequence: TGTGCCAGCAGTTTTAGCTTCTCCTACGAGCAGTACTTC.

The CDR3 here is CASSLDRIVEGQAFF. In DNA, the CDR3 is TGCGCCAGCAGCTTGGACAGGATAGTAGAAGGTCAAGCTTTCTTT. The gene calls are TRBV5-1 and TRBJ1-1; tentative D call: TRBD1 (5 bases). Germline V gives CDR1 SGHRS, CDR2 YFSETQ. The CDR3 consists of 15 residues. V was pared by 0 bases and J by 9 bases, with 18 bases between.

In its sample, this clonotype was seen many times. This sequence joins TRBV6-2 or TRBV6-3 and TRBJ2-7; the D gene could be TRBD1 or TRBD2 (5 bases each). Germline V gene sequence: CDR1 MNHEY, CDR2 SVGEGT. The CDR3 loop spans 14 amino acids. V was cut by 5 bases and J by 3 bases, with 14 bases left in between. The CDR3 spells CASSDATGRYEQYF. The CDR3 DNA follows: TGTGCCAGCAGTGATGCGACGGGACGCTACGAGCAGTACTTC.

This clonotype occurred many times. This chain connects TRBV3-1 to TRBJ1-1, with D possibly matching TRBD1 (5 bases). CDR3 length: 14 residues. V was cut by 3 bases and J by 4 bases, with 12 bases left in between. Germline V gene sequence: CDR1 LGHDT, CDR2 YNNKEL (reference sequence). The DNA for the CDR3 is TGTGCCAGCAGCCAGGAAGTTGGGGGCACTGAAGCTTTCTTT. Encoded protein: CASSQEVGGTEAFF.

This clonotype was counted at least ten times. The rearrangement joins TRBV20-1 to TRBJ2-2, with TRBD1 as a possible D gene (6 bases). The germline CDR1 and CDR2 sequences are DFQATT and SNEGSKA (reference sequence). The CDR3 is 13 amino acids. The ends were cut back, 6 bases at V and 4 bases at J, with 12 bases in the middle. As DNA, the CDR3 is TGCAGTGCCCGGAACAGGGTCACCGGGGAGCTGTTTTTT. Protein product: CSARNRVTGELFF.

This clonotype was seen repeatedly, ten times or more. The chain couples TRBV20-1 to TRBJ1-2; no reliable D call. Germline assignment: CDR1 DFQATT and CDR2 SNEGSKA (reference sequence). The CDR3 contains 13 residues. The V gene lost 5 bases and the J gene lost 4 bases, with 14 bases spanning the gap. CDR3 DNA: TGCAGTGCTCGCCGCCCCGGTAGCTATGGCTACACCTTC. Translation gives CSARRPGSYGYTF.

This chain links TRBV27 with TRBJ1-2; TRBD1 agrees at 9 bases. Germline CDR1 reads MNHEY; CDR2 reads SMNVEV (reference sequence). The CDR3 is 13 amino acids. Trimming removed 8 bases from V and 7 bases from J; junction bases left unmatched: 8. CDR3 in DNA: TGTGCCAGCGGGGAACAGGGGGCGCTTGGCTACACCTTC. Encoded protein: CASGEQGALGYTF.

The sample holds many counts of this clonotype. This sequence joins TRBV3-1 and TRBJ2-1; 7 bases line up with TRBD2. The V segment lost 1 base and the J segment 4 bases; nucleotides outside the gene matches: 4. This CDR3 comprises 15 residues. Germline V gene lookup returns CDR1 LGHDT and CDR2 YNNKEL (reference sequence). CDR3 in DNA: TGTGCCAGCAGCCAAGCCGCTAGCGGTTACAATGAGCAGTTCTTC. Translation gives CASSQAASGYNEQFF.

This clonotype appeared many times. The CDR3 DNA reads TGTGCCAGCAGCTACAGCGGGAGACTGCAAGAGACCCAGTACTTC. Protein: CASSYSGRLQETQYF. The rearrangement joins TRBV11-2 to TRBJ2-5; TRBD2 aligns across 8 bases. CDR1 and CDR2 (germline): SGHAT, FQNNGV. V was pared by 4 bases and J by 2 bases, with 6 bases of the junction left unmatched. The CDR3 has 15 residues.

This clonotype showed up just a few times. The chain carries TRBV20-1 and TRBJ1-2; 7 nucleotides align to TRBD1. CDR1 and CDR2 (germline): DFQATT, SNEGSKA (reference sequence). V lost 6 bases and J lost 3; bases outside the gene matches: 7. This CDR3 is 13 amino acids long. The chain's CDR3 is CSAKAGGDYGYTF. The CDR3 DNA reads TGCAGTGCCAAAGCAGGGGGTGACTATGGCTACACCTTC.

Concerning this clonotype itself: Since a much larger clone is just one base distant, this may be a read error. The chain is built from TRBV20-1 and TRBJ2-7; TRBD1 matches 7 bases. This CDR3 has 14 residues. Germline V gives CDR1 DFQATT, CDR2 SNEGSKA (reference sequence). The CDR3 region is CSARGPRQGYEQYF. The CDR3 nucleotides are TGCAGTGCAAGAGGCCCGAGACAGGGCTACGAGCAGTACTTC.

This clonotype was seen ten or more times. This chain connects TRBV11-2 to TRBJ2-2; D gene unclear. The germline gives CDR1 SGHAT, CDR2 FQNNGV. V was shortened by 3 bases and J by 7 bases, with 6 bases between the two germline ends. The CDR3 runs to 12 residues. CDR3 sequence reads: CASSFNHGELFF. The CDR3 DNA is TGTGCCAGCAGCTTTAATCACGGGGAGCTGTTTTTT.

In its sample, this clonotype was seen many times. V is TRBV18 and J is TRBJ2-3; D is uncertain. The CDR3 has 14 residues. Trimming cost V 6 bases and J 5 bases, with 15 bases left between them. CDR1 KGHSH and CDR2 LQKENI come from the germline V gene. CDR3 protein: CASSLTPPRDTQYF. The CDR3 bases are TGTGCCAGCTCCCTGACCCCCCCCCGAGATACGCAGTATTTT.

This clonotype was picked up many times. The CDR3 DNA follows: TGCAGTGCTAGAGATCAAGCGGGAGGACCCTACGAGCAGTACTTC. Its protein product is CSARDQAGGPYEQYF. The rearrangement links TRBV20-1 to TRBJ2-7; 9 bases fit TRBD2. CDR1 is DFQATT, CDR2 SNEGSKA, per germline (reference sequence). The CDR3 is 15 residues long. With V trimmed by 0 bases and J by 2 bases, 5 bases remained unmatched.

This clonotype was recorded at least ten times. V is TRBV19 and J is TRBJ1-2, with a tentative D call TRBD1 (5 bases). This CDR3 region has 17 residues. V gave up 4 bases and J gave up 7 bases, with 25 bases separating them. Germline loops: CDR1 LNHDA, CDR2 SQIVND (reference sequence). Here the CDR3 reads CASSTTMQKGRAFGYTF. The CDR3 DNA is TGTGCCAGTAGTACCACTATGCAAAAGGGGAGGGCGTTTGGCTACACCTTC.

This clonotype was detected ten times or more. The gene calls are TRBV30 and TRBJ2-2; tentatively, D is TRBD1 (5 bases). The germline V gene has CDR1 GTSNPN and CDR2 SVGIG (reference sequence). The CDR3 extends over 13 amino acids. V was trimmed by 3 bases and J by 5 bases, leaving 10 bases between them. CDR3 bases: TGTGCCTGGAGCGCAGGGCCGACCGGGGAGCTGTTTTTT. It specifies CAWSAGPTGELFF.

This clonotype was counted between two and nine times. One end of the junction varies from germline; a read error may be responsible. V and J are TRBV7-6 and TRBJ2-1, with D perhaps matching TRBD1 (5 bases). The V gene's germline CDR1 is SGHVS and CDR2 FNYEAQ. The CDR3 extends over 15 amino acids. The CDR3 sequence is CASSPQGDFYNEQSF. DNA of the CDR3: TGTGCCAGCAGCCCGCAGGGTGATTTTTACAATGAGCAGTCCTTC.

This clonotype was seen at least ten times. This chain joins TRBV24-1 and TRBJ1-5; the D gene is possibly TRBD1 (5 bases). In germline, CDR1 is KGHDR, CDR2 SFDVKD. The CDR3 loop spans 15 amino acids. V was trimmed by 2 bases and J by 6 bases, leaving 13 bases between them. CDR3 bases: TGTGCCACCAGTGATTCGACCAGGGTGGGTCAGCCCCAGCATTTT. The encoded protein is CATSDSTRVGQPQHF.

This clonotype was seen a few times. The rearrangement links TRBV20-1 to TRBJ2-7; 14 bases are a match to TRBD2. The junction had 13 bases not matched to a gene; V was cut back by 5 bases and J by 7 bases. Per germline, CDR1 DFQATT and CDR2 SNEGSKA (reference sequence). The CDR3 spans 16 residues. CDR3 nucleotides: TGCAGTGCTGAGAGACCCACGGGACTAGCGGGAGAAGAGCAGTACTTC. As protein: CSAERPTGLAGEEQYF.

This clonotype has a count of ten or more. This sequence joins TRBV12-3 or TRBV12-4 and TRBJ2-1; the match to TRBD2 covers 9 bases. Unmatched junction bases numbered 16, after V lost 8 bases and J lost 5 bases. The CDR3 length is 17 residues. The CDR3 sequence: CASVGIISGSLHNEQFF. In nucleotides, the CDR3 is TGTGCCAGCGTGGGGATTATTAGCGGGAGTCTCCACAATGAGCAGTTCTTC.

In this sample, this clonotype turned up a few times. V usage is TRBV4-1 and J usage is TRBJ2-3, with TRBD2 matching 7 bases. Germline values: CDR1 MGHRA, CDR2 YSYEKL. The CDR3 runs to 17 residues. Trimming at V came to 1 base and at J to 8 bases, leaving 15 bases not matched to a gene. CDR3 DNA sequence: TGCGCCAGCAGCCAAGGAATAATAGCGGGCGCTAGTGGTACGCAGTATTTT. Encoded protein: CASSQGIIAGASGTQYF.

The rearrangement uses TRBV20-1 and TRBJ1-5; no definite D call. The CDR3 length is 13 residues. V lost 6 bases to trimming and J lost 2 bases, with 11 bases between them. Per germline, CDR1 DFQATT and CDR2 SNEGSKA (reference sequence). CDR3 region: CSASRRGNQPQHF. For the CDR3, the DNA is TGCAGTGCCTCGCGAAGGGGCAATCAGCCCCAGCATTTT.